One sample yielded the 3 T cell receptor beta chains listed below, sequenced in a study of blood T cells in healthy people across ages. Combining a sample-barcoded 5' primer with a J-beta primer mix, a second PCR ran for 7 to 11 cycles. TCRdb recomputed calls from the 5' RACE reads with MiXCR, one row per CDR3 protein. The sample includes under 2 million distinct CDR3 sequences, about 35% of them seen just once. Source material: blood. The receptor set was obtained from a woman between 25 and 40 years old in good health.

The CDR3 region has the DNA TGCGCCAGCAGCCAAGTCTCTAGCGGGGTGAGCTCCTACGAGCAGTACTTC. This gives the protein CASSQVSSGVSSYEQYF. The rearrangement uses TRBV4-1 and TRBJ2-7; 9 nucleotides line up with TRBD2. Germline-derived CDR1 and CDR2 are MGHRA and YSYEKL. CDR3 length: 17 amino acids. Unmatched junction bases numbered 7, after V lost 1 base and J lost 0 bases.

The V gene is TRBV5-1, the J gene TRBJ2-5; unclear D gene. V was cut by 0 bases and J by 12 bases, with 18 bases left in between. The CDR3 covers 14 residues. CDR1 and CDR2 from the germline V gene are SGHRS and YFSETQ. CDR3 nucleotides: TGCGCCAGCAGCTTGGCCGATTCGAGTCCCCCGGAGTACTTC. This sequence encodes CASSLADSSPPEYF. Together with reference TRBV5-1 and TRBJ2-5, the CDR3 gives the full variable domain: KAGVTQTPRYLIKTRGQQVTLSCSPISGHRSVSWYQQTPGQGLQFLFEYFSETQRNKGNFPGRFSGRQFSNSRSEMNVSTLELGDSALYLCASSLADSSPPEYFGPGTRLLVL.

This clonotype was seen many times. This chain connects TRBV10-3 to TRBJ2-3; unclear D gene. CDR1 and CDR2 from the germline V gene are ENHRY and SYGVKD. This CDR3 has 12 amino acids. The V end lost 4 bases, the J end lost 4 bases, and 6 bases lay between the germline ends. In DNA, the CDR3 is TGTGCCATCAGTGGAAGGGCAGATACGCAGTATTTT. This gives the protein CAISGRADTQYF.